This entry concerns a single T cell receptor beta chain. Antigen: not known. In germline, CDR1 is SGHNT, CDR2 YYREEE (reference sequence). This CDR3 comprises 15 residues. With V trimmed by 4 bases and J by 3 bases, 8 bases remained unmatched. The data were taken from a study of shared clonotypes between healthy human individuals. Overall study findings and caveats: Generation of non-shared clonotypes was less probable than generation of clonotypes shared by all four donors.

Clones were sequenced by immunoSEQ multiplex PCR, and TCRdb holds only the in-frame ones, with some missing. Of roughly 1.4 million clones listed, approximately 98.5% were seen once; the top ten hold approximately 0.4%. The source material was naive CD4+ T cells sorted from blood. Noted subset: CD45RA+ positively selected. The TCR was taken from a man aged 25 to 40 in good health. This chain joins TRBV5-4 and TRBJ2-7, with 9 nucleotides matching TRBD1. This CDR3 reads CASSTPGTGHYEQYF. The CDR3 bases are TGTGCCAGCAGCACGCCCGGGACAGGGCACTACGAGCAGTACTTC. The full variable domain, with the rest looked up from reference TRBV5-4 and TRBJ2-7, is ETGVTQSPTHLIKTRGQQVTLRCSSQSGHNTVSWYQQALGQGPQFIFQYYREEENGRGNFPPRFSGLQFPNYSSELNVNALELDDSALYLCASSTPGTGHYEQYFGPGTRLTVT.